This T cell receptor (beta chain) was found in a study of blood T cell repertoires in COVID-19. Study in general: Whether acute or convalescent, the COVID-19 samples came from the United States, Italy and Spain. Sample material is recorded as cDNA or gDNA derived from T cells, B-cell-depleted T cells, or PBMCs.

Study processing details: Amplification of reference gene primers was used by the study to estimate nucleated cell counts. Sequenced by immunoSEQ multiplex PCR; TCRdb stores in-frame clones only, minus some. D and trimming come from the DNA, and the V and J calls and clone size come from that table. The sample shows approximately 290,000 clones, approximately 91% of them seen only once. Trimming cost V 4 bases and J 0 bases, with 14 bases left between them. This CDR3 contains 16 residues. CDR1 is SGHRS and CDR2 is YFSETQ in the germline V gene. The V gene is TRBV5-1, the J gene TRBJ1-3, with D possibly matching TRBD1 (5 bases). This clonotype was sampled from a woman aged 55-75 years with acute or convalescent COVID-19. Sample: peripheral blood. The CDR3, as DNA: TGCGCCAGCAGCAATATCTTAGGGGACTCTGGAAACACCATATATTTT. Its translation is CASSNILGDSGNTIYF.